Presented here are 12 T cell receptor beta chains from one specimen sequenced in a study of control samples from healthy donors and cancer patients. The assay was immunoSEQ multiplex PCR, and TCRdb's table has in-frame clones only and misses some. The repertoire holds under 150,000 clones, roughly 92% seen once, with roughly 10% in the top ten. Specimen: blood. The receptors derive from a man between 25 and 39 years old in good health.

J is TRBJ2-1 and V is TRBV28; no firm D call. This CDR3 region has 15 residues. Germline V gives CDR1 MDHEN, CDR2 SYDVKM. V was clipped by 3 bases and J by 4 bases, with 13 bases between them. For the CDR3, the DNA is TGTGCCAGCAGTTTTTCCGGCTCTCAGTACAATGAGCAGTTCTTC. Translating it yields CASSFSGSQYNEQFF.

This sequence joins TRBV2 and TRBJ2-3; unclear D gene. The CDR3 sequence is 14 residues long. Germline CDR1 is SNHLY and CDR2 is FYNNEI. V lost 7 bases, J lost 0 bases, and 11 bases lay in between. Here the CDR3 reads CASIVNLSTDTQYF. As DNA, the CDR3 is TGTGCCAGCATAGTGAACTTGAGCACAGATACGCAGTATTTT.

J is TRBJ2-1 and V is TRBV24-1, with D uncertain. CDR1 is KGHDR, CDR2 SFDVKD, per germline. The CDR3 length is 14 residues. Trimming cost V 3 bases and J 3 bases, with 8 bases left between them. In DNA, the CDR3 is TGTGCCACCAGTGATCCGCGGAGCTACAATGAGCAGTTCTTC. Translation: CATSDPRSYNEQFF.

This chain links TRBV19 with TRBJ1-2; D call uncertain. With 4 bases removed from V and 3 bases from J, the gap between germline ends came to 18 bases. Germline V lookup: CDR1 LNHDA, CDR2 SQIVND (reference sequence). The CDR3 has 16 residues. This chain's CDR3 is CASSTLGRERDYGYTF. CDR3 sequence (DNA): TGTGCCAGTAGTACCCTCGGACGGGAAAGAGACTATGGCTACACCTTC.

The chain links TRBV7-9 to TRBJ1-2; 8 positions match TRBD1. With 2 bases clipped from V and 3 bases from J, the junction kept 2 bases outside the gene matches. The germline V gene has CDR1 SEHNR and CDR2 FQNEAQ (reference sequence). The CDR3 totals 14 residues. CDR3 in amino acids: CASSLLTGDYGYTF. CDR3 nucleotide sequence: TGTGCCAGCAGCTTACTGACAGGGGACTATGGCTACACCTTC.

Here the CDR3 reads CASSRGPYEQYF. The CDR3 DNA follows: TGTGCCAGCAGTCGCGGACCCTACGAGCAGTACTTC. The gene calls are TRBV2 and TRBJ2-7; D gene unclear. V shed 5 bases and J shed 2 bases, with 7 bases lying between them. CDR1 is SNHLY, CDR2 FYNNEI, per germline. This CDR3 region has 12 residues.

CDR3 region: CASSFRPSGANVLTF. In DNA, the CDR3 is TGTGCCAGCAGTTTCAGGCCCTCTGGGGCCAACGTCCTGACTTTC. This sequence joins TRBV28 and TRBJ2-6; D gene ambiguous. Trimming shortened V by 3 bases and J by 0 bases, and 6 bases separated the two germline ends. This CDR3 region has 15 residues. Germline V CDR1 and CDR2: MDHEN, SYDVKM.

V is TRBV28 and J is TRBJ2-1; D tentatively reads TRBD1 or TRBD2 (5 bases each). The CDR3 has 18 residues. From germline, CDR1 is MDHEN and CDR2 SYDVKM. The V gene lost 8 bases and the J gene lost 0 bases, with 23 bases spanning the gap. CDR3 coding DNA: TGTGCCAGCGATCGGAGAAAGGGACCTGCGAGCTCCTACAATGAGCAGTTCTTC. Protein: CASDRRKGPASSYNEQFF.

DNA of the CDR3: TGTGCCAGCAGCTTTGGCCCCTACTACGAGCAGTACTTC. Its protein product is CASSFGPYYEQYF. The chain employs TRBV5-6 and TRBJ2-7; D is ambiguous. From germline, CDR1 is SGHDT and CDR2 YYEEEE. The length of the CDR3 is 13 residues. Trimming removed 2 bases from V and 3 bases from J, with 9 bases in between. The full variable domain, rest sourced from reference TRBV5-6 and TRBJ2-7, is DAGVTQSPTHLIKTRGQQVTLRCSPKSGHDTVSWYQQALGQGPQFIFQYYEEEERQRGNFPDRFSGHQFPNYSSELNVNALLLGDSALYLCASSFGPYYEQYFGPGTRLTVT.

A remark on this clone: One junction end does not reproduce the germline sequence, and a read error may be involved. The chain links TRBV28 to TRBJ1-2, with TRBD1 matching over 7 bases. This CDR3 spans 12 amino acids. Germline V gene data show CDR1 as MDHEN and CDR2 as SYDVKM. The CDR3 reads CASSLTTTGTAF. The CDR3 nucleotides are TGTGCCAGCAGCCTAACAACGACAGGGACCGCCTTC.

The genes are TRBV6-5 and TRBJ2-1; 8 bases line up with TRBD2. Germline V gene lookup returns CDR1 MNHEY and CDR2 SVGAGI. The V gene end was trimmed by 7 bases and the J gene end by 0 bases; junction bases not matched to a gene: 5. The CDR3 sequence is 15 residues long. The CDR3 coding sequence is TGTGCCAGCATGAGACTAGCGTTCTCCTACAATGAGCAGTTCTTC. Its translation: CASMRLAFSYNEQFF.

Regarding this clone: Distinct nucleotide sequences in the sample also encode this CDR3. CDR3 sequence (DNA): TGTGCCAGCAGTCAAGACAGGTCCCAGCAGTACTTC. Translating it yields CASSQDRSQQYF. This chain links TRBV12-3 or TRBV12-4 with TRBJ2-7; tentatively, D is TRBD1 (6 bases). V was cut by 5 bases and J by 8 bases, with 13 bases left in between. The CDR3 totals 12 residues.